This TCR beta chain was identified in a study of identical twins. The study, taken as a whole, reports: Whereas memory repertoires showed no such difference, abundant cord blood beta clonotypes carried fewer insertions.

V lost 0 bases and J lost 3, with 10 bases in between. Looked up from germline, CDR1 is LGHNA and CDR2 is YNFKEQ. The CDR3 sequence is 15 residues long. Many counts were recorded for this clonotype. Its target is not known. TCRdb called the 5' RACE reads again in MiXCR, with one record for every CDR3 protein. The sample has more than 250,000 distinct CDR3 sequences, about 8.1% seen once; the top ten hold more than 2%. Another study also made use of these data, one on yellow fever vaccine responses in identical twins.

V usage is TRBV4-2 and J usage is TRBJ2-3, with TRBD2 as a possible D gene (5 bases). The TCR sequence derives from a woman aged 18-29 years in good health. Sequenced sample: memory (CD45RO+) T cells sorted from blood. The CDR3, as DNA: TGTGCCAGCAGCCAAGATATGGGGAGTACAGATACGCAGTATTTT. It codes for CASSQDMGSTDTQYF.